The rows below give T cell receptor beta chains drawn from one sample of a study of cytomegalovirus exposure and HLA in healthy donors. Produced via immunoSEQ multiplex PCR; TCRdb's table is partial and in-frame only. The sample lists tens of thousands of clones; over 55% were seen once. Input material: PBMCs. Receptors originate from a man in his forties in good health and CMV-seropositive. CDR3s include the opening cysteine and the closing phenylalanine or tryptophan. A D gene is named only where the DNA matches it firmly. Part of the rows lack a size; the others show once, few, many or a class for expanded clones.

clone size	J gene	V gene	D gene	CDR3 length	CDR3 protein	CDR3 DNA
.	TRBJ1-1	TRBV5-1	TRBD1	13	CASSFRTGGEAFF	TGCGCCAGCAGCTTTAGGACAGGCGGTGAAGCTTTCTTT
.	TRBJ1-3	TRBV6-5	.	15	CASSYGSGWGNTIYF	TGTGCCAGCAGTTACGGGTCAGGGTGGGGAAACACCATATATTTT
.	TRBJ2-7	TRBV5-1	.	17	CASSLAHAQAGFYEQYF	TGCGCCAGCAGCTTGGCCCACGCCCAGGCGGGATTCTACGAGCAGTACTTC
.	TRBJ1-2	TRBV27	.	14	CASSLGRGNYGYTF	TGTGCCAGCAGTTTGGGGCGGGGTAACTATGGCTACACCTTC
.	TRBJ1-1	TRBV7-8	TRBD1	15	CASSLAQGVNTEAFF	TGTGCCAGCAGCTTAGCGCAGGGGGTGAACACTGAAGCTTTCTTT
.	TRBJ2-7	TRBV6-1	.	14	CASRVRGLSYEQYF	TGTGCCAGCAGGGTCCGCGGCCTCTCCTACGAGCAGTACTTC
.	TRBJ2-7	TRBV6-1	.	14	CASLAEMSSYEQYF	TGTGCCAGCCTGGCGGAGATGAGCTCCTACGAGCAGTACTTC
.	TRBJ1-1	TRBV6-5	.	14	CASGADGLNTEAFF	TGTGCCAGCGGGGCAGACGGGTTGAACACTGAAGCTTTCTTT
.	TRBJ2-2	TRBV14	TRBD2	19	CASSRYPPGGGGAGGELFF	TGTGCCAGCAGCCGCTACCCGCCCGGGGGCGGGGGGGCCGGCGGGGAGCTGTTTTTT
.	TRBJ1-3	TRBV11-2	.	13	CASSLESSRTIYF	TGTGCCAGCAGCTTAGAGAGTTCTAGGACCATATATTTT
.	TRBJ2-2	TRBV5-1	TRBD1	20	CASSGTGTGARGISTGELFF	TGCGCCAGCAGCGGGACCGGGACAGGGGCCAGGGGCATCTCTACCGGGGAGCTGTTTTTT
.	TRBJ2-2	TRBV23-1	.	16	CASSQDRTRDTGELFF	TGCGCCAGCAGCCAAGACAGAACTCGGGACACCGGGGAGCTGTTTTTT
.	TRBJ2-7	TRBV7-3	TRBD2	15	CASSLGQRGIDEQYF	TGTGCCAGCAGCTTAGGGCAGCGGGGGATCGACGAGCAGTACTTC
few	TRBJ1-2	TRBV23-1	TRBD1	15	CASSRAEDRGDGYTF	TGCGCCAGCAGTCGCGCAGAGGACAGGGGCGACGGCTACACCTTC
.	TRBJ2-2	TRBV5-4	.	12	CASSRGTGELFF	TGTGCCAGCAGTCGGGGTACCGGGGAGCTGTTTTTT
.	TRBJ1-6	TRBV5-1	TRBD1	13	CATRRDRDSPLHF	TGCGCCACCCGCCGGGACAGGGATTCACCCCTCCACTTT
.	TRBJ1-1	TRBV6-1	.	14	CASSERRRNTEAFF	TGTGCCAGCAGTGAAAGACGGAGGAACACTGAAGCTTTCTTT
few	TRBJ1-4	TRBV11-2	TRBD1	15	CASSFGTGMNEKLFF	TGTGCCAGCAGCTTCGGGACAGGGATGAATGAAAAACTGTTTTTT
.	TRBJ1-6	TRBV27	TRBD1	14	CASSFDRVREPLHF	TGTGCCAGCAGCTTCGACAGGGTGAGGGAACCCCTCCACTTT
few	TRBJ1-4	TRBV5-1	.	14	CASSLDRANEKLFF	TGCGCCAGCAGCTTGGACAGGGCTAATGAAAAACTGTTTTTT
few	TRBJ2-3	TRBV29-1	.	14	CSVDVWGSTDTQYF	TGCAGCGTTGATGTATGGGGCAGCACAGATACGCAGTATTTT
.	TRBJ1-1	TRBV11-2	.	13	CASSLTGLAEAFF	TGTGCCAGCAGCTTAACAGGGCTAGCTGAAGCTTTCTTT
.	TRBJ2-4	TRBV7-3	.	14	CASSLGGPKNIQYF	TGTGCCAGCAGCTTAGGGGGCCCCAAAAACATTCAGTACTTC
.	TRBJ1-1	TRBV6-5	TRBD1	15	CASSYSPGGTTEAFF	TGTGCCAGCAGTTACTCCCCAGGGGGTACCACTGAAGCTTTCTTT
once	TRBJ1-2	TRBV15	.	15	CATSSPTLTGYGYTF	TGTGCCACCAGCAGCCCAACATTGACGGGCTATGGCTACACCTTC
.	TRBJ1-2	TRBV27	TRBD1	14	CASSLQGQISGYTF	TGTGCCAGCAGCTTACAGGGGCAAATCTCTGGCTACACCTTC
few	TRBJ2-6	TRBV14	TRBD1	13	CASSSHQGDVLTF	TGTGCCAGCAGCAGCCACCAGGGGGACGTCCTGACTTTC
once	TRBJ2-2	TRBV4-1	TRBD1	17	CASSRLTGVRSTGELFF	TGCGCCAGCAGCCGGCTGACAGGGGTTAGAAGCACCGGGGAGCTGTTTTTT
.	TRBJ2-1	TRBV6-6	TRBD2	13	CASSYSLAGEQFF	TGTGCCAGCAGTTACTCACTAGCGGGGGAGCAGTTCTTC
.	TRBJ2-5	TRBV5-4	.	14	CASSLVQGVETQYF	TGTGCCAGCAGCTTGGTTCAGGGTGTTGAAACCCAGTACTTC
.	TRBJ1-1	TRBV18	.	14	CASSPTQGGTEAFF	TGTGCCAGCTCACCAACCCAGGGAGGCACTGAAGCTTTCTTT
many	TRBJ2-2	TRBV6-5	TRBD1	15	CASSRTTGGAGELFF	TGTGCCAGCAGCCGCACGACAGGGGGCGCGGGGGAGCTGTTTTTT
.	TRBJ1-2	TRBV5-6	TRBD1	14	CASSLRQGLYGYTF	TGTGCCAGCAGCTTGAGACAGGGGCTCTATGGCTACACCTTC
.	TRBJ1-1	TRBV6-1	TRBD1	13	CASRGQGDTEAFF	TGTGCCAGCAGGGGACAGGGGGACACTGAAGCTTTCTTT
.	TRBJ2-3	TRBV2	.	12	CASSEWRRSFFF	TGTGCCAGCAGTGAGTGGAGGAGGTCCTTTTTTTTT
.	TRBJ1-6	TRBV18	.	16	CASSPDRGIDNSPLHF	TGTGCCAGCTCACCGGATCGGGGTATCGATAATTCACCCCTCCACTTT
.	TRBJ1-6	TRBV14	TRBD1	13	CASSRGGASPLHF	TGTGCCAGCAGCCGAGGGGGCGCCTCACCCCTCCACTTT
.	TRBJ2-1	TRBV7-8	.	15	CASSFARGPYNEQFF	TGTGCCAGCAGCTTCGCGAGAGGGCCCTACAATGAGCAGTTCTTC
.	TRBJ1-6	TRBV6-5	TRBD1	15	CASTSWTGENSPLHF	TGTGCCAGCACCTCCTGGACAGGAGAAAATTCACCCCTCCACTTT
.	TRBJ1-6	TRBV6-5	TRBD1	15	CATRLRGRGNSPLHF	TGTGCCACCCGCCTGAGGGGCAGGGGGAATTCACCCCTCCACTTT
.	TRBJ1-1	TRBV5-6	.	14	CASSLLDKNTEAFF	TGTGCCAGCAGCTTATTAGATAAGAACACTGAAGCTTTCTTT
once	TRBJ1-2	TRBV5-6	TRBD1	14	CASSPVGTDYGYTF	TGTGCCAGCAGCCCCGTGGGGACAGACTATGGCTACACCTTC